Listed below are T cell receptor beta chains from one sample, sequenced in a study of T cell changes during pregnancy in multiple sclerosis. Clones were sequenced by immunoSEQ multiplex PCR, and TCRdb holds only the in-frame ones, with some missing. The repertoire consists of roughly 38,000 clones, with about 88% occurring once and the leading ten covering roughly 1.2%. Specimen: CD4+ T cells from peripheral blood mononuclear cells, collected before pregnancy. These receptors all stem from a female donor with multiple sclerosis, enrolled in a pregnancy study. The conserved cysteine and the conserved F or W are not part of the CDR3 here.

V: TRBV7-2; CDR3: ASSRRGGRETQY
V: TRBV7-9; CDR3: ASSPKTRVGDEQF
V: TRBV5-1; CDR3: ASSGSGSTEAF
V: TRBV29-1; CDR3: SALSGRGMNTGELF
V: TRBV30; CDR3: AWSASQETQY
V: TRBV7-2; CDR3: ASSTRRATDTQY
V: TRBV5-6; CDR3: ASSSDRGQYNEQF
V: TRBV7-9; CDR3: ASSSGTGTDLYGYT
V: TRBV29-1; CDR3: SVELANTNEQF
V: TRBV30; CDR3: AWRNGGGYTDTQY
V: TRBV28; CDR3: ASTRQGLGYT
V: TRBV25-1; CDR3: ASSEEQGSPLH
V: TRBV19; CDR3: ASSPRAGHLQETQY
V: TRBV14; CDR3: ASSQDLGLTNEQF
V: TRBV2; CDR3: ASSEEPMIGTQY
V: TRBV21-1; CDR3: ASPGLAISYEQY
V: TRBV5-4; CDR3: ASSDGGYKNNEQF
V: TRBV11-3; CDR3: ASSLAAGGYNEQF
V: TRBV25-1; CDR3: ASTSGDSGNTIY
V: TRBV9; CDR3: ASSDIAGVAGELF
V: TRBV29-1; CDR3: SVEGQEPEGYT
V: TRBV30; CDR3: AWSGGGENTEAF
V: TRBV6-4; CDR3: ASSNWTSGRKCYEQY
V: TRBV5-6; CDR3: ASSLTSGRGDTQY
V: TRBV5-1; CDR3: ASSRTSGVSYEQY
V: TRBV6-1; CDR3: ASSASRVTGANVLT
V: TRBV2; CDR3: ASRSRQVNQPQH
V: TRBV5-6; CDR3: ASSPTGLLTEAF
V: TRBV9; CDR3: ASSVAASAHEQF
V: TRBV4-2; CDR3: ASSQSTGNPNEKLF
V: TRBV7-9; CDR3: ASSLAAGGGEKLF
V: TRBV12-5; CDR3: ASGLEGLGYNEQF
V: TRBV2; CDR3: ASRPLARNTGELF
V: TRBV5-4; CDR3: ASSDATLANEQF
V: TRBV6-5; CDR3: ASSQTDRVGYT
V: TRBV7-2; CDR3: ASSANRDSYEQY
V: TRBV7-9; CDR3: ASSPGNRGHNNEQF
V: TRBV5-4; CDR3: ASSKGQGGETQY
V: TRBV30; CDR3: AWSNSQETQY
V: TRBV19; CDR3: ASSRGGLEAF
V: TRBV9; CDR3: ASSSGTSGALTLHEQY
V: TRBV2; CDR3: ANLKNRGGELF
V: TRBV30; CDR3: AWSLGDYGYT
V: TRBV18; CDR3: ASSETGGAYNEQF
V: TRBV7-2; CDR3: ASSLGPDRVTEAF
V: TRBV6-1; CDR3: ASRRRGNTEAF
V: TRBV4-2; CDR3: ASSQGRGQTSGRGNEQF
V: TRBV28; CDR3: ASSPVSVSYEQY
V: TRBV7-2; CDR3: ASSREGGANTGELF
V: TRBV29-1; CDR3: SIGTDNYEQY
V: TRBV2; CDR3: ASSEVPGGGYGYT
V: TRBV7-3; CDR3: ASSLTAAYNEQF
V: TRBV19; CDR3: ASSIVRTSGNEQF
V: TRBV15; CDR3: ATSREQGGDTEAF
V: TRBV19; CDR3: ASSIAGGDEKLF
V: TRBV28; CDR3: ASSFQYQETQY
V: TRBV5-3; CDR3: ARSLRVPGQGEAF